The 16 T cell receptor beta chains below were found in one sample sequenced in a study of cytomegalovirus exposure and HLA in healthy donors. In the PCR, 60 Vbeta and 13 Jbeta primers were used. The table came from immunoSEQ multiplex PCR; TCRdb's copy has only in-frame clones and leaves some out. This table holds roughly 140,000 clones, 70% to 80% found once. The sequencing input was PBMCs. All receptors derive from a man in his fifties in good health and CMV-seropositive.

The gene calls are TRBV28 and TRBJ2-2; 9 nucleotides match TRBD2. From germline, CDR1 is MDHEN and CDR2 SYDVKM. There are 17 residues in the CDR3. V dropped 2 bases and J dropped 2; count of bases not matched to a gene: 6. As DNA, the CDR3 is TGTGCCAGCAGTTTAGAGACGACTAGCGGCAACACCGGGGAGCTGTTTTTT. Translated, it gives CASSLETTSGNTGELFF.

V is TRBV2 and J is TRBJ2-7; D might be TRBD1 (6 bases). The CDR3 length is 12 residues. Germline lookup yields CDR1 SNHLY and CDR2 FYNNEI. V lost 5 bases, J lost 4 bases, and 9 bases lay in between. The CDR3 spells CASSSQGYEQYF. CDR3 in DNA: TGTGCCAGCAGTAGCCAGGGGTACGAGCAGTACTTC. Using reference TRBV2 and TRBJ2-7 for the parts outside the CDR3, the full variable domain is EPEVTQTPSHQVTQMGQEVILRCVPISNHLYFYWYRQILGQKVEFLVSFYNNEISEKSEIFDDQFSVERPDGSNFTLKIRSTKLEDSAMYFCASSSQGYEQYFGPGTRLTVT.

The chain uses TRBV6-5 and TRBJ2-5, with TRBD1 identical over 8 bases. Germline trimming cut 7 bases from V and 5 bases from J; bases unmatched to any gene: 3. The CDR3 spans 12 residues. CDR1 is MNHEY, CDR2 SVGAGI, per germline. CDR3 coding DNA: TGTGCCAGCACAGGGGGCGATGAGACCCAGTACTTC. This gives the protein CASTGGDETQYF.

CDR3: CASSFRREDTDTQYF. As DNA, the CDR3 is TGTGCCAGCAGTTTCCGGCGGGAGGACACAGATACGCAGTATTTT. The J gene is TRBJ2-3, the V gene TRBV27; the match to TRBD2 covers 8 bases. The CDR3 extends over 15 amino acids. J lost 2 bases, V lost 3 bases, and 4 bases had no gene match. Germline CDR1 and CDR2: MNHEY and SMNVEV (reference sequence).

This chain uses TRBV4-1 with TRBJ2-3; D unresolved. The germline CDR1 and CDR2 sequences are MGHRA and YSYEKL. Between the trimmed V and J ends, which lost 0 bases and 6 bases, there was a span of 13 bases. The CDR3 extends over 15 amino acids. CDR3 loop: CASSQEHYPTDTQYF. CDR3 DNA: TGCGCCAGCAGCCAAGAACACTACCCAACGGATACGCAGTATTTT.

J is TRBJ2-2 and V is TRBV30; TRBD2 is a possible D gene (6 bases). Between the trimmed V and J ends, which lost 5 bases and 5 bases, there was a span of 12 bases. The CDR3 spans 13 residues. Germline V gives CDR1 GTSNPN, CDR2 SVGIG (reference sequence). CDR3 sequence reads: CAWWDWGTGELFF. The DNA of the CDR3 is TGTGCCTGGTGGGACTGGGGGACCGGGGAGCTGTTTTTT.

V and J are TRBV5-1 and TRBJ1-2; tentative D call: TRBD1 (5 bases). Germline CDR1 SGHRS, CDR2 YFSETQ. The V end lost 2 bases, the J end lost 7 bases, and 18 bases lay between the germline ends. The CDR3 runs 15 residues. In DNA form, the CDR3 reads TGCGCCAGCAGCTTTGGGGCGCTGAAATCTATTGGCTACACCTTC. It specifies CASSFGALKSIGYTF. Filled out from reference TRBV5-1 and TRBJ1-2, the complete variable domain reads KAGVTQTPRYLIKTRGQQVTLSCSPISGHRSVSWYQQTPGQGLQFLFEYFSETQRNKGNFPGRFSGRQFSNSRSEMNVSTLELGDSALYLCASSFGALKSIGYTFGSGTRLTVV.

The rearrangement uses TRBV6-5 and TRBJ1-1; 8 bases match TRBD1. Germline CDR1 is MNHEY and CDR2 is SVGAGI. V shed 4 bases, J shed 4 bases, and the junction held 8 bases outside the gene matches. The CDR3 is 15 residues long. CDR3: CASSSTQGVGTEAFF. In DNA form, the CDR3 reads TGTGCCAGCAGTTCGACACAGGGGGTTGGCACTGAAGCTTTCTTT.

The chain combines TRBV21-1 with TRBJ2-1; TRBD2 is the table's D call and was not checked against the DNA. TRBV21-1 is described as a pseudogene. The CDR3 has 13 residues. CDR3 amino acids: CAIGTSGYNEQFF. The CDR3 DNA sequence: TGTGCTATAGGGACTAGCGGCTACAATGAGCAGTTCTTC.

The rearrangement joins TRBV5-1 to TRBJ2-7, with D possibly matching TRBD1 (5 bases). CDR1 is SGHRS, CDR2 YFSETQ, per germline. CDR3 size: 14 residues. V lost 0 bases and J lost 5, with 12 bases in between. The CDR3 DNA reads as TGCGCCAGCAGCTTGGAATCCAGGGCCCACGAGCAGTACTTC. Translation gives CASSLESRAHEQYF.

The J gene is TRBJ2-3, the V gene TRBV9, with D possibly matching TRBD1 (5 bases). V was cut by 2 bases and J by 3 bases, with 7 bases left in between. In germline, CDR1 is SGDLS, CDR2 YYNGEE. The CDR3 spans 13 residues. The CDR3 bases are TGTGCCAGCAGCGTTCAGGGTACAGATACGCAGTATTTT. It translates to CASSVQGTDTQYF.

The chain employs TRBV15 and TRBJ1-4; TRBD1 matches 7 bases. Germline CDR1 reads LNHNV; CDR2 reads YYDKDF (reference sequence). The CDR3 runs to 14 residues. J was trimmed by 6 bases and V by 3 bases; bases with no gene match: 4. The CDR3 bases are TGTGCCACCAGCAGCGGACAGGAGGATGAAAAACTGTTTTTT. Encoded protein: CATSSGQEDEKLFF.

The CDR3 sequence: CASSTGRPQHF. As DNA, the CDR3 is TGTGCCAGCAGTACAGGTAGGCCCCAGCATTTT. The chain recombines TRBV28 with TRBJ1-5, with D possibly TRBD1 on 5 matching bases. The germline V and J ends were trimmed by 5 bases and 9 bases, with 8 bases remaining between them. The CDR3 extends over 11 amino acids. Germline V lookup: CDR1 MDHEN, CDR2 SYDVKM.

The chain uses TRBV6-1 and TRBJ2-5; D call uncertain. The germline gives CDR1 MNHNS, CDR2 SASEGT. Trimming took off 6 bases at V and 5 bases at J, with 10 bases between the two ends. CDR3 length equals 12 residues. The CDR3 DNA is TGTGCCAGCAGGGTAACAGAGGAGACCCAGTACTTC. This codes for CASRVTEETQYF.

The CDR3 spells CASSLGTSGSPVDTQYF. In DNA form, the CDR3 reads TGCGCCAGCAGCTTGGGGACTAGCGGGAGCCCCGTAGATACGCAGTATTTT. V usage is TRBV5-1 and J usage is TRBJ2-3, with 13 bases lining up with TRBD2. CDR3 length: 17 amino acids. The V gene end was trimmed by 0 bases and the J gene end by 5 bases; junction bases not matched to a gene: 6. Germline CDR1 SGHRS, CDR2 YFSETQ.

The rearrangement joins TRBV30 to TRBJ2-2; unclear D gene. There are 14 residues in the CDR3. Germline V CDR1 and CDR2: GTSNPN, SVGIG (reference sequence). Trimming shortened V by 1 base and J by 6 bases, and 12 bases separated the two germline ends. In nucleotides, the CDR3 is TGTGCCTGGAGTGCAGTTCGCGGCCCCGGGGAGCTGTTTTTT. It is translated as CAWSAVRGPGELFF.